The clone carrying this T cell receptor (beta chain) occurred once. Original methodology: How many nucleated cells were present was estimated from reference gene primer amplification. The protocol was immunoSEQ multiplex PCR, while the TCRdb copy is restricted to in-frame clones and leaves out a portion. The V and J calls and clone size come from that table; D and trimming were worked out from the DNA. The sample includes hundreds of thousands of clones, 80% to 90% seen only once; the top ten take about 2.3%. This sample was taken from a study of blood T cell repertoires in COVID-19. Study background: Some COVID-19 samples were acute and others convalescent; all came from the United States, Italy and Spain. T cells, B-cell-depleted T cells, or PBMCs supplied cDNA or gDNA.

Germline lookup yields CDR1 SGHVS and CDR2 FQNEAQ. CDR3 length: 15 amino acids. The J segment lost 4 bases and the V segment lost 6 bases, leaving 6 bases of the junction unmatched. The rearrangement joins TRBV7-8 to TRBJ2-1; 10 bases align to TRBD2. The receptor's source is a woman aged 40-49 years with active or convalescent COVID-19. Sequenced sample: peripheral blood. This chain's CDR3 is CASRGGTSEYNEQFF. CDR3 DNA sequence: TGTGCCAGCAGAGGCGGGACTAGCGAATACAATGAGCAGTTCTTC.